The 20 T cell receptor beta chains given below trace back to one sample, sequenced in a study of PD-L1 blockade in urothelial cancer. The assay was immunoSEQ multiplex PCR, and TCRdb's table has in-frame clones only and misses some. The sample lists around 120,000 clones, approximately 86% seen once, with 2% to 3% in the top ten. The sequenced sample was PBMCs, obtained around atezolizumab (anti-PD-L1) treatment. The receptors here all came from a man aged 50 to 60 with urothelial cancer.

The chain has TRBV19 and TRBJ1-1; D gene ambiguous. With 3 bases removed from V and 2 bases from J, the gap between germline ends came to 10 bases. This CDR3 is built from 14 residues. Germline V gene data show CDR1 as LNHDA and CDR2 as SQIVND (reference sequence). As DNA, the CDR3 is TGTGCCAGTAGTATTCAGGTTGTCAACACTGAAGCTTTCTTT. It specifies CASSIQVVNTEAFF. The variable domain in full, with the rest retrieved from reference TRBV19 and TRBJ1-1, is DGGITQSPKYLFRKEGQNVTLSCEQNLNHDAMYWYRQDPGQGLRLIYYSQIVNDFQKGDIAEGYSVSREKKESFPLTVTSAQKNPTAFYLCASSIQVVNTEAFFGQGTRLTVV.

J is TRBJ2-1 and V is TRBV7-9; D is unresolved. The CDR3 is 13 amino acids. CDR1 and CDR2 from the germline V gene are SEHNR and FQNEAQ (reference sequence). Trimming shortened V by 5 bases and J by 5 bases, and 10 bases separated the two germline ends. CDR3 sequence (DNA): TGTGCCAGCAGCCCGATGATAGACAATGAGCAGTTCTTC. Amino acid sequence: CASSPMIDNEQFF. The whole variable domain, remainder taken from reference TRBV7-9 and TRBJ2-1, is DTGVSQNPRHKITKRGQNVTFRCDPISEHNRLYWYRQTLGQGPEFLTYFQNEAQLEKSRLLSDRFSAERPKGSFSTLEIQRTEQGDSAMYLCASSPMIDNEQFFGPGTRLTVL.

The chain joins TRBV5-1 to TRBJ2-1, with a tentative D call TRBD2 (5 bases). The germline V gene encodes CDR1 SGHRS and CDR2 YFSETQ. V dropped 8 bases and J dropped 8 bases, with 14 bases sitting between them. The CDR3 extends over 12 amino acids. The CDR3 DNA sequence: TGCGCCAGGGACTTTTTTAGCGATGAGCAGTTCTTC. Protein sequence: CARDFFSDEQFF. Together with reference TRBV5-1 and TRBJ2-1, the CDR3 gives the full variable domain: KAGVTQTPRYLIKTRGQQVTLSCSPISGHRSVSWYQQTPGQGLQFLFEYFSETQRNKGNFPGRFSGRQFSNSRSEMNVSTLELGDSALYLCARDFFSDEQFFGPGTRLTVL.

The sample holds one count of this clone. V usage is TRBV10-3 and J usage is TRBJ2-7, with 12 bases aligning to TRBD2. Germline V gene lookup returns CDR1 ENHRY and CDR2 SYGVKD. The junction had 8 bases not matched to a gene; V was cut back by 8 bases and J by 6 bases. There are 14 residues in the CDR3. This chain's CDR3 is CAISPSGRGSEQYF. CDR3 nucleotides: TGTGCCATCTCCCCTAGCGGGAGGGGTAGCGAGCAGTACTTC.

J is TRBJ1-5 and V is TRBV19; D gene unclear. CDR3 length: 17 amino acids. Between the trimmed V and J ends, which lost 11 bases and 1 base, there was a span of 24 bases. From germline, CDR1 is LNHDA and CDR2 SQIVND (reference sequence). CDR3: CASFPGKQFESNQPQHF. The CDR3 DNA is TGTGCCTCATTCCCGGGAAAACAATTCGAGAGCAATCAGCCCCAGCATTTT.

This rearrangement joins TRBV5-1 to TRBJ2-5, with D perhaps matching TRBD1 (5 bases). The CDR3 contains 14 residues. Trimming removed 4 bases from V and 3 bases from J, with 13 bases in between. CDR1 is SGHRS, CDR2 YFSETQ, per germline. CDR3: CASSPRRDKETQYF. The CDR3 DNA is TGCGCCAGCAGCCCCCGCAGGGATAAAGAGACCCAGTACTTC.

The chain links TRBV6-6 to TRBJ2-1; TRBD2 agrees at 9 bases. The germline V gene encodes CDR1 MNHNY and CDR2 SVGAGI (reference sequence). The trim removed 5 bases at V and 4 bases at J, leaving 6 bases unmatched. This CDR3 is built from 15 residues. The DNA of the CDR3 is TGTGCCAGCAGTACACCGGGACTAGCTTACAATGAGCAGTTCTTC. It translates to CASSTPGLAYNEQFF.

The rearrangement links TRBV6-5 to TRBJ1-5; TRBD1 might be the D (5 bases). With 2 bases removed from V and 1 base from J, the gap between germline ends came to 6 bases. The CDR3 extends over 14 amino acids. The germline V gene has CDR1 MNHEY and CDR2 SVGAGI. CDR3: CASSYRQSNQPQHF. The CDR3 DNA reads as TGTGCCAGCAGTTACCGACAGAGCAATCAGCCCCAGCATTTT.

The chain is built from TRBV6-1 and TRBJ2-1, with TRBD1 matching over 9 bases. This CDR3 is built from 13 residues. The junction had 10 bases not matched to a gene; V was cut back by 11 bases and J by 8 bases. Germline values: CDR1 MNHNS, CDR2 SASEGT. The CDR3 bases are TGTGCCGCCCGGGACAGGGTTTTCGATGAGCAGTTCTTC. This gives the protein CAARDRVFDEQFF.

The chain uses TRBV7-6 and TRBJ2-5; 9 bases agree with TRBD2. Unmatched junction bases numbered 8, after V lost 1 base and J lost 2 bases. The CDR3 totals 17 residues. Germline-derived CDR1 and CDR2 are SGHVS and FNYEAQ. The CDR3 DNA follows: TGTGCCAGCAGCTTAGTCCCCCCCGGACTAGCGCAAGAGACCCAGTACTTC. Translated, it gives CASSLVPPGLAQETQYF.

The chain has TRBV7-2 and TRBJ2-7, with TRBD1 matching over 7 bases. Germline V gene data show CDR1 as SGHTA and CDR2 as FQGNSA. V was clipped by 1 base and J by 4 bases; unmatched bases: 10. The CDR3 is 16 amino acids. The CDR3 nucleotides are TGTGCCAGCAGCTTAGAAACAGGGGATGGGTTTTACGAGCAGTACTTC. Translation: CASSLETGDGFYEQYF.

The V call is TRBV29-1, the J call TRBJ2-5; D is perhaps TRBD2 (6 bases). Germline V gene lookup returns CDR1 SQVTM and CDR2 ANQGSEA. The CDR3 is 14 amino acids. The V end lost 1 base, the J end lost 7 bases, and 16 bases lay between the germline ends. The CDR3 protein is CSVEGGALKMTQYF. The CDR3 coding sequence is TGCAGCGTTGAAGGCGGGGCCTTAAAGATGACCCAGTACTTC.

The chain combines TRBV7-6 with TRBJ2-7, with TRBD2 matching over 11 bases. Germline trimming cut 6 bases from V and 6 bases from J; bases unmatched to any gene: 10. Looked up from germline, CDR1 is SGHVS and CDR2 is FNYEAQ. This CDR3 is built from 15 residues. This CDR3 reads CASRPASGRSGEQYF. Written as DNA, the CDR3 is TGTGCCAGCAGGCCGGCTAGCGGGAGGTCGGGCGAGCAGTACTTC. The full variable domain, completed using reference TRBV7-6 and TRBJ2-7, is GAGVSQSPRYKVTKRGQDVALRCDPISGHVSLYWYRQALGQGPEFLTYFNYEAQQDKSGLPNDRFSAERPEGSISTLTIQRTEQRDSAMYRCASRPASGRSGEQYFGPGTRLTVT.

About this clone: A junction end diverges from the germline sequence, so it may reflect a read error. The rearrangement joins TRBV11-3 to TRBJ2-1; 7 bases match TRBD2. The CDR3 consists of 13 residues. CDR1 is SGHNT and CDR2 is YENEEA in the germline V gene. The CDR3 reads CASSIRDYDEQFF. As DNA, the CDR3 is TGTGCCAGCAGCATCCGGGACTACGATGAGCAGTTCTTC.

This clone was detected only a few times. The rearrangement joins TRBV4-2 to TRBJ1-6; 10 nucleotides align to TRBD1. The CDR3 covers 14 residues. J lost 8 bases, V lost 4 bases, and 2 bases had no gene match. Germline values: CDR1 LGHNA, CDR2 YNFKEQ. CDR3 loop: CASSRDRGDSPLHF. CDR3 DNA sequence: TGTGCCAGCAGCCGGGACAGGGGCGATTCACCCCTCCACTTT.

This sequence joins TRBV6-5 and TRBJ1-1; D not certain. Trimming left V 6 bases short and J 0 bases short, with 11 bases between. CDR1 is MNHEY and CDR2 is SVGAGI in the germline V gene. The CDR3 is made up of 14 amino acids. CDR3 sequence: CASSWASMNTEAFF. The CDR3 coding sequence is TGTGCCAGCAGCTGGGCGTCGATGAACACTGAAGCTTTCTTT.

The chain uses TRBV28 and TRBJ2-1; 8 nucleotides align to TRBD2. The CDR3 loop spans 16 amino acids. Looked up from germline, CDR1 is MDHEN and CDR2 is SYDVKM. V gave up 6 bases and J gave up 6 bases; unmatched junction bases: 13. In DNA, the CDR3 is TGTGCCAGCAGCCGTTATGCCGGGACTAGTCGCAATGAGCAGTTCTTC. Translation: CASSRYAGTSRNEQFF.

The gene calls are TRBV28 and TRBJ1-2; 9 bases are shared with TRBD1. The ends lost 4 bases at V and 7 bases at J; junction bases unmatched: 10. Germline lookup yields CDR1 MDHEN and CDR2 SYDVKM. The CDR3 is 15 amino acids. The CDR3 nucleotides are TGTGCCAGCAGTTCCCCCAGGACAGGGGCTGGTGGCTACACCTTC. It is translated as CASSSPRTGAGGYTF.

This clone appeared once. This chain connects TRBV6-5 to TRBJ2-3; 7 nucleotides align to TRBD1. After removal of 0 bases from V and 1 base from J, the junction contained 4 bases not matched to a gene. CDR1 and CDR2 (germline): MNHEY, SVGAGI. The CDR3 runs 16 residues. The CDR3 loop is CASSYSTGFRTDTQYF. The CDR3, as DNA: TGTGCCAGCAGTTACTCGACAGGGTTCCGCACAGATACGCAGTATTTT.

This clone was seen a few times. The CDR3 region is CASSIGQQGSPLHF. Written as DNA, the CDR3 is TGCGCCAGCAGCATAGGACAACAGGGTTCACCCCTCCACTTT. This sequence joins TRBV5-1 and TRBJ1-6, with a weak D call TRBD1 (6 bases). V was trimmed by 4 bases and J by 9 bases, leaving 14 bases between them. Germline values: CDR1 SGHRS, CDR2 YFSETQ. The CDR3 sequence is 14 residues long.